A selection of T cell receptor beta chains follows, all from one sample in a study of T cells in Graves' hyperthyroidism and ophthalmopathy. Via MiXCR, TCRdb re-called the multiplex PCR reads, giving one row per CDR3 protein. This sample has 400,000 or so distinct CDR3 sequences, with roughly 15% found just once. Sequencing was done on a sample of blood. These receptors were obtained from a woman aged 25 to 39 with Graves' ophthalmopathy. Each CDR3 is given with its conserved first and last residue. A D gene is named only where the DNA matches it firmly. Rows give clone size only sometimes, using once, few, many, or a class for an expanded clone.

>TRBJ2-2|TRBV4-1|-|-
CASSQEADRFWPGELFF
TGCGCCAGCAGCCAAGAGGCCGACAGGTTCTGGCCCGGGGAGCTGTTTTTT
>TRBJ1-5|TRBV12-3/TRBV12-4|many|-
CASRLAAGPQHF
TGTGCCAGCAGGTTAGCCGCCGGGCCCCAGCATTTT
>TRBJ1-1|TRBV20-1|many|-
CSASDRGRDGKMNTEAFF
TGCAGTGCTAGTGATCGAGGTCGAGACGGAAAGATGAACACTGAAGCTTTCTTT
>TRBJ1-2|TRBV7-9|many|TRBD1
CASSNPRTRDRGSDDYGYTF
TGTGCCAGCAGCAATCCCCGGACCCGGGACAGGGGAAGTGATGACTATGGCTACACCTTC
>TRBJ2-3|TRBV7-3|many|TRBD2
CASSQRPAGTITDTQYF
TGTGCCAGCAGCCAAAGGCCAGCGGGGACCATCACAGATACGCAGTATTTT
>TRBJ1-1|TRBV4-2|-|-
CASSHPEARLGAFF
TGTGCCAGCAGCCATCCCGAGGCCCGGCTGGGAGCTTTCTTT
>TRBJ1-5|TRBV7-8|many|-
CASSPRGYAVLEGNDQPQHF
TGTGCCAGCAGCCCCAGGGGTTATGCTGTTTTGGAGGGAAATGATCAGCCCCAGCATTTT
>TRBJ1-3|TRBV12-3/TRBV12-4|many|-
CASRRDGTSGNTIYF
TGTGCCAGCAGACGGGACGGAACCTCTGGAAACACCATATATTTT
>TRBJ2-3|TRBV2|many|-
CASRGHRTDTQYF
TGTGCCAGCAGAGGACATCGCACAGATACGCAGTATTTT
>TRBJ2-3|TRBV20-1|many|-
CSGGPGSDTQYF
TGCAGTGGAGGCCCGGGGTCAGATACGCAGTATTTT
>TRBJ1-1|TRBV2|many|-
CASKPTGLNTEAFF
TGTGCCAGCAAACCTACAGGTCTTAACACTGAAGCTTTCTTT
>TRBJ2-7|TRBV20-1|many|-
CSATLVNLEQYF
TGCAGTGCTACGCTAGTAAATCTCGAGCAGTACTTC
>TRBJ1-6|TRBV18|many|TRBD1
CASSPGTGIYSPLHF
TGTGCCAGCTCACCAGGGACAGGGATTTACTCACCCCTCCACTTT
>TRBJ2-2|TRBV7-9|few|-
CASSRGGASVGSGELFF
TGTGCCAGTAGTAGAGGGGGAGCGAGTGTTGGATCCGGGGAGCTGTTTTTT
>TRBJ2-2|TRBV7-6|many|-
CASSLSRGSNTGELFF
TGTGCCAGCAGCTTATCCCGGGGGTCGAACACCGGGGAGCTGTTTTTT
>TRBJ1-1|TRBV12-3/TRBV12-4|many|-
CASSPTGAPVGNTEAFF
TGTGCCAGCAGTCCTACTGGGGCCCCGGTTGGGAACACTGAAGCTTTCTTT
>TRBJ2-3|TRBV20-1|many|TRBD2
CSARDSSARGGGDTQYF
TGCAGTGCTAGAGATAGTAGTGCCCGGGGGGGCGGGGATACGCAGTATTTT
>TRBJ2-1|TRBV14|many|-
CASSRWTNEQFF
TGTGCCAGCAGCCGGTGGACAAATGAGCAGTTCTTC
>TRBJ2-1|TRBV5-6|few|TRBD1
CASKRQGDYNEQFF
TGTGCCAGCAAACGACAGGGGGATTACAATGAGCAGTTCTTC
>TRBJ2-2|TRBV7-9|many|-
CASILGQSNTGELFF
-
>TRBJ2-5|TRBV10-3|many|TRBD1
CAISESRGQQETQYF
TGTGCCATCAGTGAGTCCAGGGGACAGCAAGAGACCCAGTACTTC
>TRBJ2-1|TRBV15|-|-
CATSSPDSINEQFF
TGTGCCACCAGCAGCCCTGACAGCATCAATGAGCAGTTCTTC
>TRBJ2-2|TRBV11-3|-|TRBD1
CASSFPTGWLIGELFF
TGTGCCAGCAGCTTCCCGACAGGGTGGTTGATCGGGGAGCTGTTTTTT
>TRBJ2-1|TRBV24-1|-|TRBD1
CATSDLGQGAYNEQFF
TGTGCCACCAGTGATTTGGGACAGGGGGCATACAATGAGCAGTTCTTC
>TRBJ2-7|TRBV16|few|TRBD1
CASSQAGDRGYEQYF
TGTGCCAGCAGCCAAGCGGGGGACAGGGGATACGAGCAGTACTTC
>TRBJ2-5|TRBV20-1|many|-
CSASLSGSLETQYF
TGCAGTGCTAGTCTTTCGGGGTCGTTGGAGACCCAGTACTTC
>TRBJ1-2|TRBV15|few|TRBD1
CATSREDRGFGYGYTF
TGTGCCACCAGCAGAGAGGACAGGGGGTTCGGCTATGGCTACACCTTC
>TRBJ2-5|TRBV27|few|-
CASRPGQQETQYF
TGTGCCAGTCGACCCGGACAGCAAGAGACCCAGTACTTC
>TRBJ1-2|TRBV11-2|many|-
CASSLDGPLNYGYTF
TGTGCCAGCAGCTTAGATGGGCCGCTGAACTATGGCTACACCTTC
>TRBJ1-1|TRBV6-1|many|TRBD1
CASRVYDRDNTEAFF
TGTGCCAGCAGAGTATATGACAGGGATAACACTGAAGCTTTCTTT
>TRBJ2-1|TRBV3-1|many|TRBD2
CASSQAVGLAGGRENEQFF
TGTGCCAGCAGCCAAGCGGTGGGACTAGCGGGGGGCCGGGAGAATGAGCAGTTCTTC
>TRBJ1-3|TRBV11-2|few|-
CASSLAGEGNTIYF
TGTGCCAGCAGCTTAGCCGGAGAAGGAAACACCATATATTTT
>TRBJ2-5|TRBV11-2|many|TRBD1
CASSTPGQGETQYF
TGTGCCAGCAGCACGCCGGGACAGGGTGAGACCCAGTACTTC
>TRBJ2-7|TRBV7-3|-|-
CASSLIGGHEQYF
TGTGCCAGCAGCTTAATCGGCGGACACGAGCAGTACTTC
>TRBJ2-7|TRBV5-6|-|TRBD1
CASSLLGQGAGEQYF
TGTGCCAGCAGCTTATTGGGACAGGGGGCGGGAGAGCAGTACTTC
>TRBJ1-5|TRBV2|-|-
CASKQGQGPQHF
TGTGCCAGCAAACAGGGTCAGGGGCCCCAGCATTTT
>TRBJ1-1|TRBV11-2|many|-
CASSPREPYTEAFF
TGTGCCAGCAGCCCACGAGAGCCCTACACTGAAGCTTTCTTT
>TRBJ1-1|TRBV15|many|-
CATSSRANTEAFF
TGTGCCACCAGCAGTAGGGCCAACACTGAAGCTTTCTTT
>TRBJ2-1|TRBV5-1|-|-
CASNPHPGARSNEQFF
TGCGCCAGCAACCCACATCCAGGGGCGCGGTCCAATGAGCAGTTCTTC
>TRBJ1-1|TRBV19|many|TRBD1
CASSTRSGTGLGTEAFF
TGTGCCAGTAGTACACGATCCGGGACAGGGCTAGGCACTGAAGCTTTCTTT
>TRBJ1-2|TRBV6-2/TRBV6-3|few|-
CASSYSYVYGYTF
TGTGCCAGCAGTTACTCGTATGTCTATGGCTACACCTTC
>TRBJ2-6|TRBV19|-|TRBD1
CASSRTGVTFSGANVLTF
TGTGCCAGTAGTCGGACAGGGGTGACCTTCTCTGGGGCCAACGTCCTGACTTTC
>TRBJ2-7|TRBV10-3|-|-
CAISESPAGLEQYF
TGTGCCATCAGTGAGTCTCCAGCTGGGCTGGAGCAGTACTTC
>TRBJ1-2|TRBV7-9|many|-
CASSLTRAQEYGYTF
TGTGCCAGCAGCTTAACCCGGGCGCAAGAGTATGGCTACACCTTC
>TRBJ1-2|TRBV11-2|few|-
CASSSSVELDYTF
TGTGCCAGCAGCTCCTCGGTGGAGTTGGACTACACCTTC
>TRBJ2-5|TRBV2|many|-
CASSALAGRETQYF
TGTGCCAGCAGTGCCCTAGCCGGGCGAGAGACCCAGTACTTC
>TRBJ1-5|TRBV28|many|-
CASSPDRGKGNQPQHF
TGTGCCAGCAGTCCAGACAGAGGGAAGGGGAATCAGCCCCAGCATTTT
>TRBJ1-1|TRBV19|many|-
CASSAANRRNTEAFF
TGTGCCAGTAGTGCGGCCAATCGGAGGAACACTGAAGCTTTCTTT